The clone carrying this T cell receptor (beta chain) came up a few times. Antigen specificity is unknown. Sequenced by immunoSEQ multiplex PCR; TCRdb stores in-frame clones only, minus some. Of over 65,000 clones listed, around 77% are singletons. A 10-day culture period preceded the isolation of CD4+ T cells. This record comes from a study of vaccination effects on CD4 cells after COVID-19. The CDR3 sequence is 17 residues long. Germline loops: CDR1 SGHTA, CDR2 FQGNSA. Trimming left V 3 bases short and J 0 bases short, with 12 bases between. The genes are TRBV7-2 and TRBJ1-6; a weak D match, TRBD1 (6 bases). This TCR came from a human donor who received a COVID-19 vaccine. Sequenced here: CD4+ T cells from PBMCs cultured without peptide, sampled before COVID-19 vaccination. The CDR3 reads CASSFSARGSYNSPLHF. Written as DNA, the CDR3 is TGTGCCAGCAGCTTTTCGGCCAGGGGCTCCTATAATTCACCCCTCCACTTT.